This is a list of T cell receptor beta chains from one sample in a study of shared clonotypes between healthy human individuals. Method: immunoSEQ multiplex PCR; TCRdb's copy keeps in-frame clones and lacks some. This sample has 950,000 to 1,300,000 clones, with roughly 75% found just once. The material sequenced was memory CD4+ T cells sorted from blood. The source of these receptors is a man aged 18 to 29 in good health. The CDR3 runs from the conserved cysteine through the conserved F or W. The order of the fields is CDR3 protein, CDR3 DNA, clone size, J gene, V gene, D gene. A D gene is named only where the DNA matches it firmly. Clone size appears in some rows only: once, few, many, or a class for an expanded clone.

CATSSGTETYEQYF TGTGCCACCAGTTCCGGGACGGAAACCTACGAGCAGTACTTC NA TRBJ2-7 TRBV10-3 NA
CAISDVGNSPLHF TGTGCCATCAGTGACGTCGGGAATTCACCCCTCCACTTT few TRBJ1-6 TRBV10-3 NA
CASSFDGGLSTDTQYF TGTGCCAGCAGCTTCGACGGGGGTCTAAGCACAGATACGCAGTATTTT NA TRBJ2-3 TRBV7-2 NA
CASSGTRGLRETQYF TGTGCCAGCAGTGGTACCAGGGGGCTTCGGGAGACCCAGTACTTC NA TRBJ2-5 TRBV2 TRBD1
CASSPQGAYGYTF TGTGCCAGCAGCCCACAGGGGGCCTATGGCTACACCTTC once TRBJ1-2 TRBV11-2 TRBD1
CASSPDGGRHEQYF TGTGCCAGCAGTCCCGACGGGGGGCGGCACGAGCAGTACTTC once TRBJ2-7 TRBV7-2 NA
CAMGIADTQYF TGTGCCATGGGTATAGCAGATACGCAGTATTTT NA TRBJ2-3 TRBV7-9 NA
CASSREDPGSGNTIYF TGCGCCAGCAGTCGGGAAGACCCGGGCTCTGGAAACACCATATATTTT once TRBJ1-3 TRBV5-1 NA
CAISAASEEQYF TGTGCCATCAGTGCGGCTAGCGAGGAGCAGTACTTC NA TRBJ2-7 TRBV10-3 NA
CASSGQGYTYNSPLHF TGTGCCAGCAGTGGACAGGGCTATACCTATAATTCACCCCTCCACTTT NA TRBJ1-6 TRBV6-1 TRBD1
CASREDRQGYGYTF TGTGCCAGCAGAGAGGACAGGCAGGGCTATGGCTACACCTTC NA TRBJ1-2 TRBV6-1 TRBD1
CASSVPAASGHFYEQYF TGTGCCAGCAGCGTACCCGCCGCGAGCGGACACTTCTACGAGCAGTACTTC once TRBJ2-7 TRBV9 NA
CASSGTSKVTGELFF TGTGCCAGCAGTGGGACTAGTAAGGTTACCGGGGAGCTGTTTTTT NA TRBJ2-2 TRBV2 TRBD2
CASSLDRRLFF TGTGCCAGCAGTTTAGATAGAAGACTGTTTTTT few TRBJ1-4 TRBV28 NA
CASRPKMETQYF TGTGCCAGCAGGCCGAAGATGGAGACCCAGTACTTC NA TRBJ2-5 TRBV6-6 NA
CASSYHEGTGELFF TGTGCCAGCAGCTACCATGAAGGCACCGGGGAGCTGTTTTTT NA TRBJ2-2 TRBV6-6 NA
CASSQSSGPGTGELFF TGCGCCAGCAGTCAATCCAGCGGGCCAGGCACCGGGGAGCTGTTTTTT NA TRBJ2-2 TRBV23-1 NA
CASSLGRVTGTYEQYF TGTGCCAGCAGCTTAGGGAGAGTAACAGGGACCTACGAGCAGTACTTC NA TRBJ2-7 TRBV7-9 NA
CASSLDLGGTGEKLFF TGTGCCAGCAGCTTAGATCTCGGGGGGACGGGGGAAAAACTGTTTTTT few TRBJ1-4 TRBV11-2 NA
CASSHLDSYGYTF TGTGCCAGCTCCCATCTGGACAGCTATGGCTACACCTTC NA TRBJ1-2 TRBV18 NA
CASSERTGAREKLFF TGTGCCAGCAGCGAACGGACAGGGGCCCGAGAAAAACTGTTTTTT NA TRBJ1-4 TRBV14 TRBD1
CASRRDPQETQYF TGTGCCAGCAGACGGGACCCACAGGAGACCCAGTACTTC NA TRBJ2-5 TRBV2 NA
CASSLALAAEADTQYF TGCGCCAGCAGCTTGGCCCTAGCGGCTGAGGCAGATACGCAGTATTTT NA TRBJ2-3 TRBV5-1 TRBD2
CASSSGGFEQFF TGTGCCAGCAGCTCCGGGGGGTTTGAGCAGTTCTTC NA TRBJ2-1 TRBV7-2 TRBD2
CASSLNPSGSTDTQYF TGTGCCAGCAGCTTAAATCCTAGCGGAAGCACAGATACGCAGTATTTT NA TRBJ2-3 TRBV13 TRBD2
CASSVDGSGSIYEQYF TGTGCCAGCAGCGTAGATGGTAGCGGGAGTATATACGAGCAGTACTTC NA TRBJ2-7 TRBV9 TRBD2
CASSYRTLSDTQYF TGTGCCAGCAGCTACAGGACATTGTCAGATACGCAGTATTTT NA TRBJ2-3 TRBV7-9 NA
CAGWGYASGYEQYF TGTGCCGGGTGGGGTTACGCGTCCGGCTACGAGCAGTACTTC NA TRBJ2-7 TRBV9 NA
CASSSPGEKLFF TGCGCCAGCAGCTCACCTGGGGAAAAACTGTTTTTT NA TRBJ1-4 TRBV10-1 NA
CASSEHREAWYF TGTGCCAGCAGTGAACACCGAGAAGCCTGGTACTTC NA TRBJ2-5 TRBV2 NA
CASSLVGSGGSATTDTQYF TGCGCCAGCAGCTTGGTGGGTAGCGGGGGGTCTGCTACCACAGATACGCAGTATTTT NA TRBJ2-3 TRBV5-1 TRBD2
CAWRIEGEPGELFF TGTGCCTGGAGGATAGAGGGTGAACCCGGGGAGCTGTTTTTT NA TRBJ2-2 TRBV30 NA
CASSQVGSQPQHF TGTGCCAGCAGCCAAGTAGGCAGCCAGCCCCAGCATTTT NA TRBJ1-5 TRBV6-5 NA
CASIPDRGYTEAFF TGTGCCAGTATCCCCGACAGGGGTTACACTGAAGCTTTCTTT NA TRBJ1-1 TRBV19 TRBD1
CASSLRDSRADTQYF TGTGCCAGCAGCTTACGAGACTCACGGGCCGATACGCAGTATTTT NA TRBJ2-3 TRBV7-3 NA
CAWSGQGNQPQHF TGTGCCTGGAGTGGACAGGGGAACCAGCCCCAGCATTTT few TRBJ1-5 TRBV30 TRBD1
CASGVRLNNEQFF TGTGCCAGTGGTGTACGACTGAACAATGAGCAGTTCTTC few TRBJ2-1 TRBV18 NA
CASRLGTSSGNEQFF TGTGCCAGCAGACTTGGGACTAGCAGTGGAAATGAGCAGTTCTTC NA TRBJ2-1 TRBV7-2 TRBD2
CASSRGTGMTEAFF TGTGCCAGCAGCCGGGGGACAGGGATGACTGAAGCTTTCTTT NA TRBJ1-1 TRBV7-8 TRBD1
CASRPVRGAGETQYF TGTGCCAGCCGACCGGTTCGGGGGGCCGGGGAGACCCAGTACTTC NA TRBJ2-5 TRBV2 NA
CASTRPQGQYEQYF TGTGCCAGCACCCGACCCCAGGGTCAGTACGAGCAGTACTTC NA TRBJ2-7 TRBV6-5 NA
CASRPEWQGNYEQYF TGTGCCAGCAGACCTGAGTGGCAGGGCAACTACGAGCAGTACTTC NA TRBJ2-7 TRBV6-6 NA
CASSLALNQPQHF TGTGCCAGCAGCTTGGCTCTCAATCAGCCCCAGCATTTT NA TRBJ1-5 TRBV11-2 NA
CASRPHEVRTASTDTQYF TGCGCCAGCAGACCCCATGAGGTGAGGACGGCTAGCACAGATACGCAGTATTTT NA TRBJ2-3 TRBV23-1 NA